This T cell receptor beta chain was captured in a study of cytomegalovirus exposure and HLA in healthy donors. Study overall: Findings of an earlier analysis included under 140 million unique TCR beta sequences from roughly 200 million T cells. Study findings and constraints: With high specificity and sensitivity, the classifier reportedly diagnosed cytomegalovirus status. Later work showed greater clonal expansion in HLA-associated TCR beta chains than in equally common others.

This CDR3 has 15 amino acids. With 3 bases clipped from V and 6 bases from J, the junction kept 6 bases outside the gene matches. From germline, CDR1 is SNHLY and CDR2 FYNNEI. Remarks on this clone: Its cognate antigen is unknown.

The PCR ran on 60 Vbeta and 13 Jbeta primers. Sequenced by immunoSEQ multiplex PCR; TCRdb stores in-frame clones only, minus some. The sample has approximately 170,000 clones; around 86% are singletons. This sequence joins TRBV2 and TRBJ2-2; 8 bases align to TRBD1. This TCR came from a man over 45 in good health and CMV-seropositive. The sequenced sample was PBMCs. This CDR3 reads CASSETGDGPGELFF. DNA for the CDR3: TGTGCCAGCAGTGAGACAGGGGACGGGCCCGGGGAGCTGTTTTTT.